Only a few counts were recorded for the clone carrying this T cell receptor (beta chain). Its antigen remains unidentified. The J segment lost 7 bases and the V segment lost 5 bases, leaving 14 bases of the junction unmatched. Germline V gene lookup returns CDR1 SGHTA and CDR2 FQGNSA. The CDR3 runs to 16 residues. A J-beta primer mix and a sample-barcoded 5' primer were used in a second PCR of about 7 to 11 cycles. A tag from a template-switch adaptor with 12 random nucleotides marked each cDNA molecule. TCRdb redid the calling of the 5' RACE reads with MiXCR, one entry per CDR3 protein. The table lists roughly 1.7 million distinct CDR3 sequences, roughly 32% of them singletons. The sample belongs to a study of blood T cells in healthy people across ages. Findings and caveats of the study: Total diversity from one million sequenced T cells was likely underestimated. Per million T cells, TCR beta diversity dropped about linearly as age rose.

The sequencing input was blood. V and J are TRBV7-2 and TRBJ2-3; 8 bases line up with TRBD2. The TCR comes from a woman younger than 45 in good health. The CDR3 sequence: CASSPSSGRSRNTQYF. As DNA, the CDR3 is TGTGCCAGCAGCCCGTCCAGCGGGAGAAGTAGGAATACGCAGTATTTT.